Detailed here is one TCR beta chain. Only in-frame clones appear in the TCRdb table, and some are missing; sequencing was by immunoSEQ multiplex PCR. The sample yields under 150,000 clones, around 88% seen once. The data are from a study of T cell responses to AZD1222 COVID-19 vaccine. The V gene lost 5 bases and the J gene lost 6 bases, with 11 bases spanning the gap. The CDR3 is 11 residues long. Germline V gene lookup returns CDR1 DFQATT and CDR2 SNEGSKA (reference sequence). The TCR originated in an adult in good health. Specimen: peripheral blood, collected on day 0 of AZD1222 vaccination. The rearrangement joins TRBV20-1 to TRBJ2-7; possible D gene TRBD1, 7 bases. The CDR3 here is CSAGGTAEQYF. As DNA, the CDR3 is TGCAGTGCTGGCGGGACAGCCGAGCAGTACTTC.